The source of this T cell receptor beta chain is a study of blood T cell repertoires in COVID-19. Measured with immunoSEQ multiplex PCR; TCRdb has only the in-frame clones, and not every one. The sample carries under 200,000 clones, about nine tenths recorded once. The CDR3 spans 14 residues. Per the germline V gene, CDR1 is MNHNS and CDR2 is SASEGT. After removal of 3 bases from V and 2 bases from J, the junction contained 2 bases not matched to a gene. This receptor was taken from a man aged 55 to 70 with acute or convalescent COVID-19. The chain uses TRBV6-1 and TRBJ2-3; 7 bases line up with TRBD1. Input material: peripheral blood. The CDR3, as DNA: TGTGCCAGCAGTGACAGGGGGAACACAGATACGCAGTATTTT. This encodes CASSDRGNTDTQYF.